This TCR beta chain was profiled in a study of Graves' ophthalmopathy and Graves' hyperthyroidism. For repertoire sequencing, the TCR beta CDR3 regions were amplified from RNA transcripts. Second-round multiplex PCR came after first-round RT-PCR with HTBI primers. TCRdb reanalysed the multiplex PCR reads using MiXCR and keeps one entry per CDR3 protein. Among 500,000 to 800,000 distinct CDR3 sequences, over 40% were seen once, and the ten largest hold roughly 3.5%. CDR1 is SQVTM, CDR2 ANQGSEA, per germline. The CDR3 is 14 amino acids. V gave up 3 bases and J gave up 8 bases; unmatched junction bases: 9. This clonotype appeared many times. Antigen unknown. Study conclusions and caveats: The model predicted progression of ophthalmopathy with a sensitivity of approximately 68%, and its specificity was approximately 77%.

The V gene is TRBV29-1, the J gene TRBJ1-2; 10 bases match TRBD1. The sequence came from an adult man with Graves' ophthalmopathy. The sequenced sample was peripheral blood. The CDR3 reads CSVDSRQGAGGYTF. The CDR3, as DNA: TGCAGCGTTGATTCTCGACAGGGGGCGGGGGGCTACACCTTC.